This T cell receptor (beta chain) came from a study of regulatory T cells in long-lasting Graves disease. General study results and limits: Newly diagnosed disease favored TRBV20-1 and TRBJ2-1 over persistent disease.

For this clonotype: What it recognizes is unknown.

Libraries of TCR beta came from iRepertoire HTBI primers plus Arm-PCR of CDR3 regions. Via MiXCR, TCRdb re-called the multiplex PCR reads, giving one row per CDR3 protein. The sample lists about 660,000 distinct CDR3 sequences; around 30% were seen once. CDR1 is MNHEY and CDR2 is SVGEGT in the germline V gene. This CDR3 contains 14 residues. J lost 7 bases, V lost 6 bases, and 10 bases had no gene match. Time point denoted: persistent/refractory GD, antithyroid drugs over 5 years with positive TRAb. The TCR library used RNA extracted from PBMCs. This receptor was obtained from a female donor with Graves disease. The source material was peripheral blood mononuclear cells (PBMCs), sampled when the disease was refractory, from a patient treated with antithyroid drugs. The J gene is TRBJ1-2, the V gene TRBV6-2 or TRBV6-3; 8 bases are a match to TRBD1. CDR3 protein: CASRSDRGTLGYTF. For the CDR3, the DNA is TGTGCCAGCAGGAGCGACAGGGGAACTCTTGGCTACACCTTC.